The 14 T cell receptor beta chains below come from one sample, sequenced in a study of beta chain features in type 1 diabetes. Expressed TCRB transcripts were sequenced because the entire RNA isolate underwent reverse transcription. The assay was immunoSEQ multiplex PCR, and TCRdb's table has in-frame clones only and misses some. Of tens of thousands of clones listed, under 35% are singletons. The sample was stem cell memory CD4+ T cells from blood. The receptors here all came from a woman between 18 and 29 years old in good health.

The chain recombines TRBV5-1 with TRBJ1-1, with 9 bases matching TRBD1. The CDR3 consists of 16 residues. Trimming at V came to 1 base and at J to 1 base, leaving 5 bases not matched to a gene. In germline, CDR1 is SGHRS, CDR2 YFSETQ. The CDR3 region has the DNA TGCGCCAGCAGCTTGATAACAGGGGGCGCGAACACTGAAGCTTTCTTT. Its protein is CASSLITGGANTEAFF.

This chain uses TRBV6-5 with TRBJ2-7, with 12 nucleotides matching TRBD2. The V segment lost 6 bases and the J segment 3 bases; nucleotides outside the gene matches: 6. This CDR3 spans 15 amino acids. Germline lookup yields CDR1 MNHEY and CDR2 SVGAGI. The DNA of the CDR3 is TGTGCCAGCAGCTTGACTAGCGGGAGTCACTACGAGCAGTACTTC. It specifies CASSLTSGSHYEQYF.

The chain is built from TRBV4-2 and TRBJ1-2; D is unclear. Germline assignment: CDR1 LGHNA and CDR2 YNFKEQ. The CDR3 is made up of 14 amino acids. With 0 bases removed from V and 4 bases from J, the gap between germline ends came to 9 bases. The CDR3 bases are TGTGCCAGCAGCCAAGAAACGGGGTTCTATGGCTACACCTTC. It yields the protein CASSQETGFYGYTF.

The chain combines TRBV7-9 with TRBJ2-3; D unresolved. The germline gives CDR1 SEHNR, CDR2 FQNEAQ (reference sequence). V gave up 5 bases and J gave up 4 bases, with 13 bases separating them. The CDR3 sequence is 14 residues long. CDR3 sequence (DNA): TGTGCCAGCAGCCCCCTGGGTAGCTCAGATACGCAGTATTTT. This gives the protein CASSPLGSSDTQYF.

Points on this clone: The same CDR3 is also encoded by other DNA sequences in this sample. The chain uses TRBV7-2 and TRBJ2-5; TRBD1 might be the D (7 bases). The ends were cut back, 5 bases at V and 5 bases at J, with 15 bases in the middle. Germline CDR1 reads SGHTA; CDR2 reads FQGNSA. The CDR3 spans 14 residues. In DNA form, the CDR3 reads TGTGCCAGCAGCCCCCGACAGGGAGGCGAGACCCAGTACTTC. Protein product: CASSPRQGGETQYF.

This chain joins TRBV5-1 and TRBJ2-2; 9 bases map to TRBD2. V shed 0 bases, J shed 6 bases, and the junction held 6 bases outside the gene matches. CDR3 size: 16 residues. CDR1 is SGHRS, CDR2 YFSETQ, per germline. This CDR3 reads CASSLDLAGFSGELFF. As DNA, the CDR3 is TGCGCCAGCAGCTTGGATCTAGCGGGGTTCTCCGGGGAGCTGTTTTTT.

Only a few counts were recorded for this clone. The chain carries TRBV4-3 and TRBJ2-1, with D tentatively TRBD2 (5 bases). Per germline, CDR1 LGHNA and CDR2 YSLEER. The germline V and J ends were trimmed by 4 bases and 0 bases, with 22 bases remaining between them. CDR3 size: 19 residues. The CDR3: CASSPEAIEFRDSYNEQFF. Here the CDR3 DNA reads TGCGCCAGCAGCCCAGAGGCTATCGAATTTCGGGACTCCTACAATGAGCAGTTCTTC.

This clone was counted only a few times. The rearrangement joins TRBV6-5 to TRBJ1-5; tentative D call: TRBD1 (5 bases). CDR3 length: 12 residues. The germline CDR1 and CDR2 sequences are MNHEY and SVGAGI. Trimming removed 8 bases from V and 4 bases from J, with 9 bases in between. The CDR3 is CASGGGNQPQHF. The CDR3 DNA reads TGTGCCAGCGGGGGAGGTAATCAGCCCCAGCATTTT.

This clone was seen a handful of times. The rearrangement uses TRBV23-1 and TRBJ2-1, with 12 nucleotides matching TRBD2. TRBV23-1 is an ORF for which the function is uncertain. The CDR3 totals 15 residues. With 6 bases clipped from V and 9 bases from J, the junction kept 9 bases outside the gene matches. This CDR3 is CASSPTSGRGGEQFF. The CDR3 DNA reads as TGCGCCAGCAGCCCGACTAGCGGGAGAGGCGGTGAGCAGTTCTTC.

J is TRBJ1-1 and V is TRBV28; 11 bases match TRBD1. V shed 2 bases, J shed 1 base, and the junction held 6 bases outside the gene matches. The CDR3 runs to 17 residues. Per the germline V gene, CDR1 is MDHEN and CDR2 is SYDVKM. Here the CDR3 reads CASSLPLGTGGNTEAFF. The CDR3 nucleotides read TGTGCCAGCAGTTTACCGCTTGGGACAGGGGGGAACACTGAAGCTTTCTTT.

This clone was counted a few times. V is TRBV5-1 and J is TRBJ2-1, with 9 bases aligning to TRBD1. The germline V gene has CDR1 SGHRS and CDR2 YFSETQ. V shed 7 bases and J 6 bases; nucleotides not matched to a gene: 11. This CDR3 has 15 residues. The CDR3 region has the DNA TGCGCCAGCGAAAAGGGACAGGGTTTCGGCAATGAGCAGTTCTTC. It translates to CASEKGQGFGNEQFF.

This clone turned up a few times. The rearrangement uses TRBV7-2 and TRBJ2-2; D possibly corresponds to TRBD2 (6 bases). The CDR3 runs 14 residues. The V end lost 8 bases, the J end lost 6 bases, and 16 bases lay between the germline ends. Germline V lookup: CDR1 SGHTA, CDR2 FQGNSA. CDR3 protein: CASLPGGVAGELFF. CDR3 coding DNA: TGTGCCAGCCTCCCCGGGGGTGTAGCCGGGGAGCTGTTTTTT.

V usage is TRBV9 and J usage is TRBJ2-5; no clear D gene. Trimming took off 4 bases at V and 1 base at J, with 14 bases between the two ends. Germline V gene sequence: CDR1 SGDLS, CDR2 YYNGEE. The CDR3 loop spans 15 amino acids. DNA of the CDR3: TGTGCCAGCAGCCGCGCGGTGCTGACCCAAGAGACCCAGTACTTC. Its translation: CASSRAVLTQETQYF.

This clone was seen a few times. The rearrangement uses TRBV4-1 and TRBJ2-7; possible D gene TRBD1, 6 bases. V was shortened by 4 bases and J by 2 bases, with 18 bases between the two germline ends. Germline V gene lookup returns CDR1 MGHRA and CDR2 YSYEKL. This CDR3 spans 16 amino acids. CDR3: CASSLLLGQSTYEQYF. The CDR3 DNA reads as TGCGCCAGCAGCCTCCTTCTCGGACAGAGTACCTACGAGCAGTACTTC.